These 13 T cell receptor beta chains came from one sample sequenced in a study of regulatory T cells in long-lasting Graves disease. CDR3 regions were amplified by Arm-PCR using iRepertoire HTBI primers to build TCR beta libraries. TCRdb itself ran the multiplex PCR reads through MiXCR, one entry per CDR3 protein. Among 600,000 to 800,000 distinct CDR3 sequences listed, 25% to 30% were seen once. Time point described: persistent/refractory GD, antithyroid drugs over 5 years with positive TRAb. RNA extracted from PBMCs served as the sequencing template. Here the sequenced sample was peripheral blood mononuclear cells (PBMCs), taken when the disease was refractory, from a patient treated with antithyroid drugs. The receptors stem from a female donor with Graves disease.

This chain connects TRBV29-1 to TRBJ2-7; 9 nucleotides match TRBD1. V was clipped by 6 bases and J by 7 bases; unmatched bases: 10. Germline V gene data show CDR1 as SQVTM and CDR2 as ANQGSEA. This CDR3 is built from 13 residues. This CDR3 reads CSVVWTGVGEQYF. CDR3 nucleotide sequence: TGCAGCGTCGTCTGGACAGGGGTGGGAGAGCAGTACTTC.

In this sample, this clonotype turned up a few times. This chain uses TRBV3-1 with TRBJ2-7, with TRBD2 matching 10 bases. V lost 0 bases, J lost 2 bases, and 4 bases stayed unmatched. CDR3 length: 16 amino acids. Germline V gene lookup returns CDR1 LGHDT and CDR2 YNNKEL (reference sequence). In DNA form, the CDR3 reads TGTGCCAGCAGCCAAGACCCCGGACTAGCGGCCTACGAGCAGTACTTC. This codes for CASSQDPGLAAYEQYF.

This clonotype was counted only a few times. The V gene is TRBV12-3 or TRBV12-4, the J gene TRBJ1-5, with D unresolved. V lost 6 bases and J 0 bases, leaving 12 bases between the germline ends. This CDR3 is built from 15 residues. CDR3 region: CASRKGRISNQPQHF. Written as DNA, the CDR3 is TGTGCCAGCAGAAAAGGACGGATTAGCAATCAGCCCCAGCATTTT.

As to this clonotype: One end of the junction is discordant with germline, which a read error may explain. This chain joins TRBV7-3 and TRBJ2-6; D unclear. CDR3 size: 13 residues. Germline V gives CDR1 SGHTA, CDR2 FQGTGA. The DNA of the CDR3 is TGTGCCAGCAGTTTCTCTGGGGACAACGTCCTGACTTTC. Its protein is CASSFSGDNVLTF.

V usage is TRBV5-1 and J usage is TRBJ1-2, with 11 nucleotides matching TRBD1. The CDR3 sequence is 16 residues long. The V segment lost 4 bases and the J segment 8 bases; nucleotides outside the gene matches: 13. CDR1 is SGHRS and CDR2 is YFSETQ in the germline V gene. The CDR3 sequence: CASSVSGTGGELGYTF. The CDR3 bases are TGCGCCAGCAGCGTATCCGGGACAGGGGGTGAACTGGGCTACACCTTC.

This clonotype occurred many times. This chain joins TRBV11-1 and TRBJ1-2; maybe TRBD1 (5 bases). From germline, CDR1 is SGHAT and CDR2 FQDESV (reference sequence). V was shortened by 1 base and J by 4 bases, with 10 bases between the two germline ends. The CDR3 is 14 amino acids. CDR3 nucleotides: TGTGCCAGCAGCTTAGTGGAGGGACGCTATGGCTACACCTTC. This translates into CASSLVEGRYGYTF.

This chain uses TRBV19 with TRBJ1-1; D is ambiguous. The germline V and J ends were trimmed by 0 bases and 1 base, with 12 bases remaining between them. CDR1 and CDR2 from the germline V gene are LNHDA and SQIVND (reference sequence). CDR3 length equals 16 residues. This CDR3 reads CASSIDLHPRNTEAFF. The CDR3 bases are TGTGCCAGTAGTATAGATCTTCACCCTAGGAACACTGAAGCTTTCTTT.

V gene TRBV4-2 combines with J gene TRBJ1-1; 8 bases line up with TRBD1. Germline-derived CDR1 and CDR2 are LGHNA and YNFKEQ. This CDR3 spans 15 amino acids. The ends lost 2 bases at V and 3 bases at J; junction bases unmatched: 5. CDR3 residues: CASSQTDRVDTEAFF. For the CDR3, the DNA is TGTGCCAGCAGCCAAACGGACAGGGTCGACACTGAAGCTTTCTTT.

V and J are TRBV19 and TRBJ1-5, with D perhaps TRBD1 (5 bases). Deletions cut 3 bases from V and 6 bases from J, with 12 bases between. The CDR3 sequence is 14 residues long. Germline lookup yields CDR1 LNHDA and CDR2 SQIVND (reference sequence). The CDR3 coding sequence is TGTGCCAGTAGTATCGGGGGGGGGGGTCAGCCCCAGCATTTT. Translating it yields CASSIGGGGQPQHF.

The rearrangement links TRBV11-2 to TRBJ2-3; D is ambiguous. This CDR3 is 11 amino acids long. V dropped 1 base and J dropped 10 bases, with 6 bases sitting between them. Germline values: CDR1 SGHAT, CDR2 FQNNGV. This CDR3 is CASSLARAQYF. The DNA of the CDR3 is TGTGCCAGCAGCTTAGCCCGGGCGCAGTATTTT.

With regard to this clonotype: One end of the junction varies from germline; a read error may be responsible. This sequence joins TRBV6-1 and TRBJ2-7; TRBD1 matches at 9 bases. This CDR3 is built from 14 residues. Germline V gives CDR1 MNHNS, CDR2 SASEGT. The CDR3 loop reads CASREDRGGYEQYF. CDR3 in DNA: TGTGCCAGCAGGGAAGACAGGGGGGGCTACGAGCAGTACTTC.

This clonotype was seen at least ten times. V is TRBV28 and J is TRBJ1-5, with D tentatively TRBD1 (6 bases). The CDR3 has 16 amino acids. The germline V and J ends were trimmed by 6 bases and 5 bases, with 20 bases remaining between them. Germline V gene sequence: CDR1 MDHEN, CDR2 SYDVKM. The DNA for the CDR3 is TGTGCCAGCAGCCCGCTCGTGGGGGGGGGCCATCAGCCCCAGCATTTT. Amino acid sequence: CASSPLVGGGHQPQHF.

This chain links TRBV9 with TRBJ1-1, with unresolved D. Germline CDR1 and CDR2: SGDLS and YYNGEE. This CDR3 is built from 14 residues. Trimming removed 5 bases from V and 1 base from J, with 12 bases in between. The CDR3 reads CASRLVEGNTEAFF. CDR3 nucleotides: TGTGCCAGCAGGCTTGTGGAGGGGAACACTGAAGCTTTCTTT.